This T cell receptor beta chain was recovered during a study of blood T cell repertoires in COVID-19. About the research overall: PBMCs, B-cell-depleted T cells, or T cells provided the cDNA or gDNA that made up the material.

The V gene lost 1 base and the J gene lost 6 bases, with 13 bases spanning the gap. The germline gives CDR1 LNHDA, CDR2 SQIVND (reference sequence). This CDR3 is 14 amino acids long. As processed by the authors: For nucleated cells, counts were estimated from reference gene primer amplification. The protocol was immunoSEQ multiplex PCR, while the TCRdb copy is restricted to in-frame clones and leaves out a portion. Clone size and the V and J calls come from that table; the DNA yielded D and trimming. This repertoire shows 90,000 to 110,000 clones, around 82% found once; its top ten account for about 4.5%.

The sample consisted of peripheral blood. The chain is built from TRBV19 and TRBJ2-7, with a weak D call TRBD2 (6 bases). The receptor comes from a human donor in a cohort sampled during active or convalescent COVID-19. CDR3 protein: CASSIVTRGGEQYF. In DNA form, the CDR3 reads TGTGCCAGTAGTATAGTCACCCGGGGAGGCGAGCAGTACTTC.